A single sample is the source of the 27 T cell receptor beta chains below, sequenced in a study of beta chain features in type 1 diabetes. Sequencing targeted expressed TCRB transcripts, as all isolated RNA had been reverse transcribed. Clones were read by immunoSEQ multiplex PCR, and TCRdb kept only the in-frame ones, dropping some. The sample carries 130,000 to 150,000 clones, about 7.1% recorded once. Sequencing used central memory CD4+ T cells from blood. The origin of the receptors is a woman under 40 in good health.

V gene TRBV19 combines with J gene TRBJ2-3, with D perhaps matching TRBD2 (6 bases). The CDR3 covers 15 residues. V lost 1 base, J lost 0 bases, and 8 bases lay in between. Germline assignment: CDR1 LNHDA and CDR2 SQIVND (reference sequence). CDR3: CASSIGGTSTDTQYF. The CDR3 DNA follows: TGTGCCAGTAGTATAGGAGGGACTAGCACAGATACGCAGTATTTT.

This clone appeared many times. The chain recombines TRBV7-9 with TRBJ2-5, with 10 bases fitting TRBD1. The CDR3 spans 16 residues. The germline CDR1 and CDR2 sequences are SEHNR and FQNEAQ (reference sequence). J was trimmed by 4 bases and V by 5 bases; bases with no gene match: 10. The CDR3 DNA follows: TGTGCCAGCAGCCCCACGACAGGGGGCGGGGGAGAGACCCAGTACTTC. Protein: CASSPTTGGGGETQYF.

J is TRBJ2-3 and V is TRBV28, with 10 bases matching TRBD1. The CDR3 runs to 12 residues. With V trimmed by 4 bases and J by 14 bases, 6 bases remained unmatched. Germline lookup yields CDR1 MDHEN and CDR2 SYDVKM. The CDR3, as DNA: TGTGCCAGCAGTTCCCCCCGACAGGGGGCGTATTTT. This sequence encodes CASSSPRQGAYF.

V is TRBV7-2 and J is TRBJ2-5, with 7 bases identical to TRBD2. Germline V gene data show CDR1 as SGHTA and CDR2 as FQGNSA. The CDR3 is made up of 15 amino acids. The J segment lost 11 bases and the V segment lost 1 base, leaving 13 bases of the junction unmatched. CDR3 in DNA: TGTGCCAGCAGCTTAGTCGACGGCCAGGCGGGGGAGCAGTACTTC. It encodes CASSLVDGQAGEQYF.

In its sample, this clone was seen a few times. This same CDR3 is encoded by further DNA sequences in the sample. The chain carries TRBV19 and TRBJ2-7; 10 nucleotides match TRBD1. From germline, CDR1 is LNHDA and CDR2 SQIVND (reference sequence). This CDR3 has 15 residues. With 6 bases clipped from V and 1 base from J, the junction kept 6 bases outside the gene matches. CDR3 loop: CASSPRDRGSYEQYF. CDR3 nucleotides: TGTGCCAGTAGCCCCCGGGACAGGGGATCCTACGAGCAGTACTTC.

This clone was seen a few times. The chain joins TRBV30 to TRBJ1-5, with unresolved D. CDR1 and CDR2 (germline): GTSNPN, SVGIG (reference sequence). With 3 bases removed from V and 7 bases from J, the gap between germline ends came to 13 bases. The CDR3 totals 13 residues. Here the CDR3 DNA reads TGTGCCTGGAGCCGCGCAGCGGGACAGCCCCAGCATTTT. Translation: CAWSRAAGQPQHF. Full variable domain (missing parts from reference TRBV30 and TRBJ1-5): SQTIHQWPATLVQPVGSPLSLECTVEGTSNPNLYWYRQAAGRGLQLLFYSVGIGQISSEVPQNLSASRPQDRQFILSSKKLLLSDSGFYLCAWSRAAGQPQHFGDGTRLSIL.

The V and J genes are TRBV14 and TRBJ1-3, with D possibly TRBD1 on 5 matching bases. CDR1 is SGHDN, CDR2 FVKESK, per germline. The CDR3 length is 17 residues. Between the trimmed V and J ends, which lost 0 bases and 4 bases, there was a span of 16 bases. In DNA form, the CDR3 reads TGTGCCAGCAGCCAAGATCTGGGGCTCCTGGGAGGAAACACCATATATTTT. It specifies CASSQDLGLLGGNTIYF.

This rearrangement joins TRBV30 to TRBJ2-5; 7 bases align to TRBD2. The germline V gene encodes CDR1 GTSNPN and CDR2 SVGIG (reference sequence). This CDR3 has 14 residues. Losses at the gene ends were 4 bases for V and 3 bases for J; bases not matched to a gene: 8. This chain's CDR3 is CAWTASGRKETQYF. The CDR3 nucleotides are TGTGCCTGGACGGCTAGCGGCAGAAAAGAGACCCAGTACTTC.

The genes are TRBV28 and TRBJ2-5; D might be TRBD1 (6 bases). CDR3 length: 13 amino acids. CDR1 and CDR2 from the germline V gene are MDHEN and SYDVKM. Trimming left V 4 bases short and J 5 bases short, with 11 bases between. Here the CDR3 reads CASSSTGIETQYF. The DNA of the CDR3 is TGTGCCAGCAGTTCCACAGGGATTGAGACCCAGTACTTC.

This clone came up a few times. The V and J genes are TRBV7-3 and TRBJ2-5; a possible D gene is TRBD2 (8 bases). V lost 2 bases to trimming and J lost 1 base, with 17 bases between them. The CDR3 loop spans 17 amino acids. CDR1 and CDR2 (germline): SGHTA, FQGTGA. Written as DNA, the CDR3 is TGTGCCAGCAGCTTACTAGGGGGCGGGAGGCTCCAAGAGACCCAGTACTTC. Amino acids: CASSLLGGGRLQETQYF.

This clone was counted between two and nine times. The chain joins TRBV28 to TRBJ1-5; 12 bases are a match to TRBD1. The CDR3 is 13 amino acids. Per the germline V gene, CDR1 is MDHEN and CDR2 is SYDVKM. The V gene end was trimmed by 8 bases and the J gene end by 7 bases; junction bases not matched to a gene: 3. CDR3 nucleotides: TGTGCCAGCGGGACAGGGGGCGGGCAGCCCCAGCATTTT. Its translation: CASGTGGGQPQHF.

The chain is built from TRBV27 and TRBJ2-1; 8 bases match TRBD2. Germline V gene sequence: CDR1 MNHEY, CDR2 SMNVEV (reference sequence). The ends lost 2 bases at V and 9 bases at J; junction bases unmatched: 9. CDR3 length: 15 residues. The chain's CDR3 is CASSLTGTSNREQFF. The CDR3 DNA sequence: TGTGCCAGCAGTTTAACCGGGACTAGTAACCGTGAGCAGTTCTTC.

This chain connects TRBV7-3 to TRBJ2-3, with TRBD2 matching 8 bases. The CDR3 is 16 amino acids. Unmatched junction bases numbered 3, after V lost 1 base and J lost 0 bases. Germline CDR1 and CDR2: SGHTA and FQGTGA. The CDR3 DNA follows: TGTGCCAGCAGCTTAAATCCGGGGGGGAGCACAGATACGCAGTATTTT. This translates into CASSLNPGGSTDTQYF.

This clone occurred a few times. The CDR3 DNA sequence: TGTGCCAGCTCACCAGGGAGCCCCCCGGATACGCAGTATTTT. Protein sequence: CASSPGSPPDTQYF. The V gene is TRBV18, the J gene TRBJ2-3, with D possibly matching TRBD2 (5 bases). Trimming removed 2 bases at V and 6 bases at J, with 12 bases between. Germline V gene sequence: CDR1 KGHSH, CDR2 LQKENI. CDR3 length: 14 residues.

This clone was counted only a few times. The gene calls are TRBV10-3 and TRBJ1-5; D is unresolved. Germline CDR1 and CDR2: ENHRY and SYGVKD. The CDR3 extends over 12 amino acids. The ends were cut back, 2 bases at V and 14 bases at J, with 13 bases in the middle. For the CDR3, the DNA is TGTGCCATCAGTGAGGAGGTCGGGGAGGAGCATTTT. Its protein product is CAISEEVGEEHF.

V usage is TRBV5-4 and J usage is TRBJ1-2; no clear D gene. Trimming cost V 3 bases and J 2 bases, with 14 bases left between them. There are 15 residues in the CDR3. Germline values: CDR1 SGHNT, CDR2 YYREEE (reference sequence). The CDR3 nucleotides are TGTGCCAGCAGCTCGCCATTGGCAGGAAACTATGGCTACACCTTC. Residues: CASSSPLAGNYGYTF.

This clone showed up just a few times. V gene TRBV18 combines with J gene TRBJ2-5; D might be TRBD2 (6 bases). The germline V gene encodes CDR1 KGHSH and CDR2 LQKENI. Trimming removed 5 bases at V and 3 bases at J, with 19 bases between. This CDR3 region has 16 residues. CDR3 bases: TGTGCCAGCTCAACATCCGGAGCGGGCGAAAAAGAGACCCAGTACTTC. Its protein product is CASSTSGAGEKETQYF. Full variable domain (rest looked up from reference TRBV18 and TRBJ2-5): NAGVMQNPRHLVRRRGQEARLRCSPMKGHSHVYWYRQLPEEGLKFMVYLQKENIIDESGMPKERFSAEFPKEGPSILRIQQVVRGDSAAYFCASSTSGAGEKETQYFGPGTRLLVL.

V usage is TRBV2 and J usage is TRBJ2-7, with D possibly matching TRBD2 (5 bases). V shed 4 bases and J shed 6 bases, with 13 bases lying between them. Germline lookup yields CDR1 SNHLY and CDR2 FYNNEI. CDR3 length equals 13 residues. CDR3: CASSVTSSVEQYF. CDR3 DNA sequence: TGTGCCAGCAGTGTTACTAGTTCCGTCGAGCAGTACTTC.

This clone appeared a few times. The genes are TRBV29-1 and TRBJ1-1, with TRBD1 matching 11 bases. Germline V gene sequence: CDR1 SQVTM, CDR2 ANQGSEA. The CDR3 is 13 amino acids. V was pared by 7 bases and J by 3 bases, with 4 bases of the junction left unmatched. CDR3 in amino acids: CSAGTGGDTEAFF. In nucleotides, the CDR3 is TGCAGCGCCGGGACAGGGGGTGACACTGAAGCTTTCTTT.

This clone has only a few counts. The chain combines TRBV15 with TRBJ1-1; D remains unclear. Germline lookup yields CDR1 LNHNV and CDR2 YYDKDF (reference sequence). The CDR3 spans 12 residues. V was clipped by 0 bases and J by 13 bases, with 12 bases between them. For the CDR3, the DNA is TGTGCCACCAGCAGAGATCCGCGGTTGGTTTTCTTT. It is translated as CATSRDPRLVFF.

This clone has only a few counts. This chain links TRBV7-2 with TRBJ2-7; 7 nucleotides match TRBD2. Germline lookup yields CDR1 SGHTA and CDR2 FQGNSA. The V segment lost 6 bases and the J segment 0 bases; nucleotides outside the gene matches: 8. CDR3 size: 15 residues. In DNA, the CDR3 is TGTGCCAGCAGTGGGGAGCGGGGCTCCTCCTACGAGCAGTACTTC. This translates into CASSGERGSSYEQYF. Together with reference TRBV7-2 and TRBJ2-7, the CDR3 gives the full variable domain: GAGVSQSPSNKVTEKGKDVELRCDPISGHTALYWYRQSLGQGLEFLIYFQGNSAPDKSGLPSDRFSAERTGGSVSTLTIQRTQQEDSAVYLCASSGERGSSYEQYFGPGTRLTVT.

This clone was counted a few times. The chain combines TRBV18 with TRBJ1-2; 7 bases are shared with TRBD1. The length of the CDR3 is 13 residues. Germline CDR1 reads KGHSH; CDR2 reads LQKENI. The ends lost 3 bases at V and 2 bases at J; junction bases unmatched: 0. The CDR3, as DNA: TGTGCCAGCTCACCGGACAGGAACTATGGCTACACCTTC. The encoded protein is CASSPDRNYGYTF.

This clone showed up many times. This chain joins TRBV7-9 and TRBJ1-1, with 7 bases fitting TRBD1. The germline V gene has CDR1 SEHNR and CDR2 FQNEAQ (reference sequence). The V and J ends lost 2 bases and 5 bases, in that order; junction bases with no gene match: 8. The CDR3 runs 15 residues. The CDR3 protein is CASSLKVQGVTEAFF. CDR3 nucleotide sequence: TGTGCCAGCAGCTTAAAGGTCCAGGGGGTTACTGAAGCTTTCTTT.

A few counts support this clone. The V call is TRBV11-2, the J call TRBJ2-5; 7 bases are a match to TRBD1. The germline CDR1 and CDR2 sequences are SGHAT and FQNNGV. V was clipped by 5 bases and J by 1 base; unmatched bases: 7. The CDR3 runs to 15 residues. CDR3 region: CASSPRQGGQETQYF. As DNA, the CDR3 is TGTGCCAGCAGCCCTAGACAGGGCGGCCAAGAGACCCAGTACTTC.

The chain joins TRBV30 to TRBJ1-2; D remains unclear. The length of the CDR3 is 15 residues. V gave up 0 bases and J gave up 8 bases, with 19 bases separating them. The germline gives CDR1 GTSNPN, CDR2 SVGIG (reference sequence). DNA of the CDR3: TGTGCCTGGAGTGTAGCATATATGGGAGTCGGAGGCTACACCTTC. It translates to CAWSVAYMGVGGYTF.

This clone was seen many times. The chain uses TRBV14 and TRBJ2-5; 10 bases line up with TRBD2. V gave up 5 bases and J gave up 5 bases; unmatched junction bases: 17. CDR1 is SGHDN and CDR2 is FVKESK in the germline V gene. The CDR3 contains 18 residues. Here the CDR3 reads CASSSSGLAGATGETQYF. For the CDR3, the DNA is TGTGCCAGCAGCTCAAGCGGGCTAGCGGGAGCCACGGGGGAGACCCAGTACTTC.

The chain recombines TRBV5-1 with TRBJ2-3, with a tentative D call TRBD1 (7 bases). The CDR3 sequence is 17 residues long. With 0 bases removed from V and 2 bases from J, the gap between germline ends came to 16 bases. The germline V gene encodes CDR1 SGHRS and CDR2 YFSETQ. CDR3 amino acids: CASSLAAGTVLTDTQYF. The CDR3 nucleotides read TGCGCCAGCAGCTTGGCCGCGGGGACAGTACTCACAGATACGCAGTATTTT.